This T cell receptor (beta chain) appears in the sequencing data of a study of shared clonotypes between healthy human individuals. Per germline, CDR1 SGHRS and CDR2 YFSETQ. The CDR3 runs 13 residues. Between the trimmed V and J ends, which lost 0 bases and 0 bases, there was a span of 3 bases. The assay was immunoSEQ multiplex PCR, and TCRdb's table has in-frame clones only and misses some. The data hold approximately 1.4 million clones, with 95% to 99% observed a single time. Material for sequencing was naive CD4+ T cells sorted from blood. The sample's subset: CD45RA+ positively selected. The TCR was taken from a man aged 25 to 40 in good health. V is TRBV5-1 and J is TRBJ2-5; D is unclear. The CDR3 here is CASSLEHQETQYF. The CDR3 nucleotides read TGCGCCAGCAGCTTGGAGCACCAAGAGACCCAGTACTTC.